Reported below is one T cell receptor beta chain. Its antigen is unknown. One end of the junction fails to match germline, which may point to a read error. The record originates from a study of cytomegalovirus exposure and HLA in healthy donors. The CDR3 has 13 residues. In germline, CDR1 is SNHLY, CDR2 FYNNEI. This PCR relied on a set of 60 Vbeta primers and 13 Jbeta primers. Authors' data handling: Later work found approximately 87 million unique TCR beta chains, with 9.5 million to 11 million shared. Method: immunoSEQ multiplex PCR; TCRdb's copy keeps in-frame clones and lacks some. The V and J calls and the clone size are those of that table, but D and trimming were determined from the DNA. The repertoire holds fewer than 100,000 clones, with around four fifths as singletons. Overall study results and limits: Listed as cytomegalovirus-associated were 164 TCR beta chains. TCR beta sequences reportedly predicted most subjects' HLA-A and HLA-B alleles accurately.

The V and J genes are TRBV2 and TRBJ2-7; D may be TRBD1 (5 bases). The TCR was taken from a male donor in good health and CMV-seropositive. Source material: PBMCs. CDR3 nucleotide sequence: TGTGCCAGCAGTGGCAAGGATCGGACACAACCTTCTTTC. Translating gives CASSGKDRTQPSF.